This T cell receptor beta chain derives from a study of T-cell reconstitution after alpha-beta-depleted transplantation in children. The study, taken as a whole, reports: T-cell counts and diversity at one year following transplant were attributed mainly to newly produced T cells. Expanded clones from the graft, numbering several hundred, reportedly supplied alpha-beta T cells about two months after transplant.

A library of TCRbeta sequences, prepared with unique molecular identifiers, was generated. TCRdb passed the PCR reads through MiXCR, listing each CDR3 protein once. There are about 160,000 distinct CDR3 sequences in the sample; more than 9.5% occur only once, and 13% lies in the top ten. There are 17 residues in the CDR3. Many counts were recorded for this clonotype. Its matching antigen is unknown. The clonotype originates from a boy under 10 years old with acute myeloid leukemia, due to receive a stem cell transplant. The V call is TRBV12-2, the J call TRBJ2-7; the table's D gene call, TRBD1, was not cross checked with the DNA. TRBV12-2 is tagged as a pseudogene. This specimen consisted of PBMCs, obtained before TCRalphabeta/CD19-depleted stem cell transplant. In DNA form, the CDR3 reads TGTGCAAGTCGCTTAGCGAGCAGGGGGCGAGATGGCTACGAGCAGTACGTC. Residues: CASRLASRGRDGYEQYV.